This T cell receptor (beta chain) stems from a study of response to subunit inactivated influenza vaccine (dated by TCRdb to between 2017 and 2018). The study in broad terms: The study used deep quantitative T cell receptor repertoire profiling to track responses to a trivalent subunit inactivated influenza vaccine. Here is what the overall study found, with its caveats: The authors suggested that each seasonal influenza vaccination may recruit only a limited number of new T cells.

The library was prepared using RT-PCR. The instrument was an Illumina HiSeq 2500. The public reads were quality trimmed at Q25 with fastp and then assembled into clones with MiXCR by TCRdb, keeping productive beta chains. Rows with a matching CDR3 protein are joined into one entry that keeps the most common DNA and genes. Recorded for this sample are some 480,000 distinct CDR3 sequences; 9.5% to 12% of them occurred a single time. Jointly, the top ten make up roughly 12% of the sample. The time point label on this specimen signifies: around 47 days after influenza vaccine administration. CDR1 is given as MNHNS and CDR2 as SASEGT, both from the germline V gene. Inclusive of the bounding cysteine and phenylalanine, the CDR3 is 15 residues long. Solely the CDR3 DNA is kept, with 45 bases framed from the first base. V has 5 bases trimmed and J has 6 bases trimmed; junction bases matching no gene number 7.

In its sample, this clonotype was seen many times. Its specific antigen is unknown. No quality values exist for individual bases; no much larger clone is one base distant. Recombination joined TRBV6-1 with TRBJ2-2; 9 junctional bases match TRBD2. The receptor was isolated from a man aged 45-65 years who received an inactivated influenza vaccine. Donor details come from another sample of the same person, matched by shared clones. The source material was PBMCs from blood, sampled 40 to 50 days after vaccination. The sequenced DNA: TGTGCCAGCAGTCCTTATAGCGGGGGTGCCGGGGAGCTGTTTTTT. It is translated as CASSPYSGGAGELFF.